This T cell receptor beta chain was recovered during a study of cytomegalovirus exposure and HLA in healthy donors. Study-level information: Unique TCRs numbering some 93 million, obtained from HLA-typed donors, made up an early data release.

Primers: 60 Vbeta forward and 13 Jbeta reverse. Profiled with immunoSEQ multiplex PCR; TCRdb holds only in-frame clones, not every one. The sample contains about 120,000 clones, about 68% of which appear only once. The length of the CDR3 is 14 residues. V was shortened by 5 bases and J by 4 bases, with 12 bases between the two germline ends. Germline V gene lookup returns CDR1 MNHNS and CDR2 SASEGT. V is TRBV6-1 and J is TRBJ2-1; unclear D gene. Sequencing input: PBMCs. The receptor's source is a woman in her thirties or forties in good health and CMV-seropositive. CDR3: CASSPGFFYNEQFF. CDR3 bases: TGTGCCAGCAGTCCAGGATTTTTTTACAATGAGCAGTTCTTC.